A selection of T cell receptor beta chains follows, all from one sample in a study of blood T cell repertoires in COVID-19. Some clones are missing from TCRdb's copy, which holds only in-frame ones; the method was immunoSEQ multiplex PCR. The top ten clones hold approximately 11% of a sample with roughly 190,000 clones, roughly 76% of them seen once. Sample: peripheral blood. The receptors derive from a woman in her thirties or forties with COVID-19, enrolled during active disease. Each CDR3 is given with its conserved first and last residue. Clone size is shown for a subset of rows, as once, few, many or a class of expanded clone.

once	TRBJ1-5	TRBV24-1	CATRIGQTGWIGNQPQHF
many	TRBJ2-3	TRBV6-4	CASSQAGLTDTQYF
few	TRBJ1-2	TRBV3-1/TRBV3-2	CASSRGSGARFYGYTF
once	TRBJ1-1	TRBV28	CASSLPSLAFF
few	TRBJ1-1	TRBV6-4	CASKTLRYTEAFF
.	TRBJ1-5	TRBV7-9	CASSLDAINQPQHF
.	TRBJ2-4	TRBV28	CASSSAGTSGKNIQYF
.	TRBJ2-4	TRBV2	CASSARDRGPLAKNIQYF
.	TRBJ1-2	TRBV5-6	CASSPTGNGYTF
.	TRBJ1-1	TRBV5-1	CASSKLRDTEAFF
.	TRBJ2-6	TRBV1	CTGTPPSGANVLTF
.	TRBJ2-7	TRBV6-1	CASSELAGAYEQYF
few	TRBJ2-2	TRBV7-2	CASSFVGGPRTGELFF
.	TRBJ2-5	TRBV9	CASSSSGLAETQYF
once	TRBJ2-1	TRBV29-1	CSVVRVNEQFF
.	TRBJ2-1	TRBV27	CASSLSRDSYNEQFF
.	TRBJ2-1	TRBV15	CATSNQREGGEQFF
few	TRBJ2-1	TRBV24-1	CATSFLAGAAQFF
.	TRBJ1-6	TRBV14	CASRHTADNSPLHF
.	TRBJ2-7	TRBV5-4	CASSFGLVPYEQYF
.	TRBJ1-1	TRBV30	CAWARRRDTEAFF
few	TRBJ1-2	TRBV12-5	CASGKQARINYGYTF
.	TRBJ1-1	TRBV19	CASSMKQRNMNTEAFF
.	TRBJ1-1	TRBV7-3	CASIPPGSTGRGARACGAFF
.	TRBJ2-1	TRBV2	CASSGGGNEQFF
.	TRBJ1-3	TRBV28	CASSLIQGAGGNTIYF
.	TRBJ2-1	TRBV24-1	CATTGYSNEQFF
.	TRBJ2-7	TRBV4-1	CASSPPRTGDQYEQYF
.	TRBJ2-2	TRBV2	CASSYRGGTGELFF
few	TRBJ1-5	TRBV2	CASKEYRGSNQPQHF
.	TRBJ1-1	TRBV7-9	CASSLAPVVQMNTEAFF
many	TRBJ2-1	TRBV4-1	CASSPISYNEQFF
few	TRBJ1-3	TRBV3-1/TRBV3-2	CASRQSPGNTIYF